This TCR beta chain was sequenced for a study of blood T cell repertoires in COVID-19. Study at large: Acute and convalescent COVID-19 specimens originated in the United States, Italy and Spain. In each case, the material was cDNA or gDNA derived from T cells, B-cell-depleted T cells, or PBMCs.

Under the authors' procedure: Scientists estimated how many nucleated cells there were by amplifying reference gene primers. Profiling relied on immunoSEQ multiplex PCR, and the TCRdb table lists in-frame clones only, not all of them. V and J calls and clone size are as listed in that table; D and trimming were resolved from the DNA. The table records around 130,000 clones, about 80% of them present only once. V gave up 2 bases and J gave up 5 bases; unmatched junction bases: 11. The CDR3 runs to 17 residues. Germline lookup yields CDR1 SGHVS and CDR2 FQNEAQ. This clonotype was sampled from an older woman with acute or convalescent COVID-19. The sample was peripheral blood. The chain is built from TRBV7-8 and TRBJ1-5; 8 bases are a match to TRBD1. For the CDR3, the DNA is TGTGCCAGCAGCTTACTCGGTAGGACAGGGTGGTATCAGCCCCAGCATTTT. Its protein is CASSLLGRTGWYQPQHF.